This entry lists 25 T cell receptor beta chains sequenced from one sample in a study of CD8 T cells in ankylosing spondylitis. TCRdb independently ran MiXCR on the 5' RACE reads; one entry per CDR3 protein. The profile shows approximately 130,000 distinct CDR3 sequences, about an eighth of them singletons. Sequenced input: blood, either unsorted or a sorted T cell fraction (not recorded which). The receptors were sampled from a female donor with ankylosing spondylitis or in good health (not recorded which).

This clonotype was counted ten times or more. The chain combines TRBV11-2 with TRBJ2-7; D is unclear. V was cut by 1 base and J by 5 bases, with 12 bases left in between. The CDR3 spans 14 residues. CDR1 is SGHAT and CDR2 is FQNNGV in the germline V gene. The CDR3 reads CASSLVWAADEQYF. DNA for the CDR3: TGTGCCAGCAGCTTAGTTTGGGCGGCGGACGAGCAGTACTTC. The full variable domain, rest sourced from reference TRBV11-2 and TRBJ2-7, is EAGVAQSPRYKIIEKRQSVAFWCNPISGHATLYWYQQILGQGPKLLIQFQNNGVVDDSQLPKDRFSAERLKGVDSTLKIQPAKLEDSAVYLCASSLVWAADEQYFGPGTRLTVT.

This clonotype has at least ten counts. The rearrangement joins TRBV18 to TRBJ2-7; D is unresolved. V shed 5 bases and J shed 3 bases, with 17 bases lying between them. The germline CDR1 and CDR2 sequences are KGHSH and LQKENI. The length of the CDR3 is 15 residues. The CDR3 DNA follows: TGTGCCAGCTCAGATGAGGCTCGGAAGCGCTACGAGCAGTACTTC. Translating it yields CASSDEARKRYEQYF.

Many counts were recorded for this clonotype. J is TRBJ2-7 and V is TRBV6-2 or TRBV6-3; TRBD2 is a possible D gene (5 bases). Between the trimmed V and J ends, which lost 5 bases and 6 bases, there was a span of 11 bases. CDR1 is MNHEY and CDR2 is SVGEGT in the germline V gene. This CDR3 comprises 12 residues. For the CDR3, the DNA is TGTGCCAGCAGTAGCCGGGGTGGCGAGCAGTACTTC. Its translation is CASSSRGGEQYF.

This clonotype was recorded only once. This chain links TRBV3-1 with TRBJ1-6; TRBD1 matches 10 bases. The trim removed 4 bases at V and 7 bases at J, leaving 4 bases unmatched. Germline CDR1 and CDR2: LGHDT and YNNKEL (reference sequence). The CDR3 length is 15 residues. The CDR3 DNA reads as TGTGCCAGCAGCCTCGGGGACAGGGGAAATTCACCCCTCCACTTT. Translation: CASSLGDRGNSPLHF.

This clonotype has at least ten counts. V and J are TRBV9 and TRBJ2-3; D gene unclear. V dropped 0 bases and J dropped 5 bases, with 10 bases sitting between them. Per germline, CDR1 SGDLS and CDR2 YYNGEE. CDR3 length: 14 residues. CDR3 sequence: CASSVGPAGDTQYF. In nucleotides, the CDR3 is TGTGCCAGCAGCGTAGGCCCGGCTGGAGATACGCAGTATTTT.

This clonotype was counted at least ten times. In DNA form, the CDR3 reads TGTGCCAGCACTCAGGGGTCTAGCACAGATACGCAGTATTTT. Translating gives CASTQGSSTDTQYF. The rearrangement joins TRBV6-1 to TRBJ2-3, with D maybe TRBD1 (6 bases). Between the trimmed V and J ends, which lost 7 bases and 0 bases, there was a span of 11 bases. The V gene's germline CDR1 is MNHNS and CDR2 SASEGT. The CDR3 extends over 14 amino acids.

There are many counts of this clonotype. This chain joins TRBV23-1 and TRBJ2-7; 8 positions match TRBD1. TRBV23-1 is filed as an ORF, its function uncertain. The CDR3 sequence is 14 residues long. The ends lost 8 bases at V and 4 bases at J; junction bases unmatched: 10. The CDR3 reads CASSQTGARYEQYF. The CDR3 DNA sequence: TGCGCCAGCTCCCAGACAGGGGCCCGTTACGAGCAGTACTTC.

This clonotype was seen many times. The chain combines TRBV3-1 with TRBJ1-1; 8 nucleotides align to TRBD1. The CDR3 is 14 residues long. Germline CDR1 LGHDT, CDR2 YNNKEL (reference sequence). After removal of 8 bases from V and 2 bases from J, the junction contained 7 bases not matched to a gene. CDR3 amino acids: CASFLQGVNTEAFF. The CDR3 DNA reads as TGTGCCAGCTTCTTACAGGGGGTAAACACTGAAGCTTTCTTT. Based on the CDR3 plus reference TRBV3-1 and TRBJ1-1, the full variable domain is DTAVSQTPKYLVTQMGNDKSIKCEQNLGHDTMYWYKQDSKKFLKIMFSYNNKELIINETVPNRFSPKSPDKAHLNLHINSLELGDSAVYFCASFLQGVNTEAFFGQGTRLTVV.

The J gene is TRBJ2-7, the V gene TRBV20-1, with 12 nucleotides matching TRBD2. Trimming removed 1 base from V and 5 bases from J; junction bases left unmatched: 9. From germline, CDR1 is DFQATT and CDR2 SNEGSKA (reference sequence). This CDR3 comprises 16 residues. CDR3 sequence (DNA): TGCAGTGCTAGAGCATTCCTAGCGGGAGGGACCGACGAGCAGTACTTC. Amino acids: CSARAFLAGGTDEQYF.

Comment on this clonotype: A much more abundant neighbour one base away suggests this may be a read error. The rearrangement uses TRBV15 and TRBJ2-1; perhaps TRBD1 as D (5 bases). CDR3 size: 15 residues. Germline lookup yields CDR1 LNHNV and CDR2 YYDKDF (reference sequence). V was clipped by 5 bases and J by 0 bases, with 11 bases between them. DNA of the CDR3: TGTGCCACCAGCTCCGACAGTGGCTCCTACAATGAGCAGTTCTTC. Protein product: CATSSDSGSYNEQFF.

This clonotype showed up many times. The genes are TRBV7-3 and TRBJ2-3, with TRBD1 identical over 7 bases. Germline V gives CDR1 SGHTA, CDR2 FQGTGA. With V trimmed by 1 base and J by 4 bases, 11 bases remained unmatched. This CDR3 is 17 amino acids long. CDR3 in DNA: TGTGCCAGCAGCTTAAATCGGCAGGGGGTCGGGGCAGATACGCAGTATTTT. This gives the protein CASSLNRQGVGADTQYF.

This clonotype has at least ten counts. This sequence joins TRBV5-6 and TRBJ2-1; TRBD2 matches 10 bases. This CDR3 has 15 residues. J lost 10 bases, V lost 6 bases, and 13 bases had no gene match. Germline assignment: CDR1 SGHDT and CDR2 YYEEEE. The CDR3 protein is CASIRLSGREAEQFF. CDR3 DNA sequence: TGTGCCAGCATAAGACTCAGCGGGAGGGAAGCGGAGCAGTTCTTC.

Ten or more counts support this clonotype. The chain is built from TRBV7-2 and TRBJ2-1, with 11 positions matching TRBD2. The CDR3 has 15 amino acids. CDR1 is SGHTA and CDR2 is FQGNSA in the germline V gene. The V gene end was trimmed by 3 bases and the J gene end by 7 bases; junction bases not matched to a gene: 5. The CDR3 DNA reads TGTGCCAGCAGCTTCAACGTAGCGGGAGGGAATGAGCAGTTCTTC. Translation gives CASSFNVAGGNEQFF. The complete variable domain, with remaining parts taken from reference TRBV7-2 and TRBJ2-1, reads GAGVSQSPSNKVTEKGKDVELRCDPISGHTALYWYRQSLGQGLEFLIYFQGNSAPDKSGLPSDRFSAERTGGSVSTLTIQRTQQEDSAVYLCASSFNVAGGNEQFFGPGTRLTVL.

A note on this clonotype: This clone may be a read error of a much larger clone one base away. The chain uses TRBV20-1 and TRBJ2-5, with D perhaps TRBD2 (6 bases). CDR1 is DFQATT, CDR2 SNEGSKA, per germline (reference sequence). This CDR3 spans 13 amino acids. The DNA for the CDR3 is TGCAGTGCTAATCCGGGAGACCAAGAGACCCAGTCCTTC. Its protein product is CSANPGDQETQSF.

This clonotype was observed at least ten times. This rearrangement joins TRBV20-1 to TRBJ2-1, with unresolved D. With 6 bases removed from V and 0 bases from J, the gap between germline ends came to 9 bases. CDR3 size: 13 residues. CDR1 and CDR2 (germline): DFQATT, SNEGSKA (reference sequence). The CDR3 sequence is CSAAGGSYNEQFF. The CDR3 coding sequence is TGCAGTGCAGCCGGCGGCTCCTACAATGAGCAGTTCTTC.

There are many counts of this clonotype. The chain couples TRBV3-1 to TRBJ1-3; tentative D call: TRBD1 (6 bases). Trimming removed 2 bases from V and 8 bases from J, with 16 bases in between. Germline values: CDR1 LGHDT, CDR2 YNNKEL (reference sequence). The CDR3 is 15 residues long. CDR3 coding DNA: TGTGCCAGCAGCCAACAGTCCAGGGGAGGACACACCATATATTTT. Amino acid sequence: CASSQQSRGGHTIYF.

This chain connects TRBV9 to TRBJ2-7; 8 bases match TRBD1. The CDR3 is made up of 15 amino acids. Germline V gives CDR1 SGDLS, CDR2 YYNGEE. J gave up 4 bases and V 2 bases, and 8 bases lay outside the gene matches. The CDR3: CASSVQPGQAYEQYF. The CDR3 nucleotides read TGTGCCAGCAGCGTCCAGCCGGGACAGGCGTACGAGCAGTACTTC. Looking up the rest from reference TRBV9 and TRBJ2-7 gives the full variable domain: DSGVTQTPKHLITATGQRVTLRCSPRSGDLSVYWYQQSLDQGLQFLIQYYNGEERAKGNILERFSAQQFPDLHSELNLSSLELGDSALYFCASSVQPGQAYEQYFGPGTRLTVT.

This chain connects TRBV19 to TRBJ2-7; no clear D gene. CDR1 and CDR2 from the germline V gene are LNHDA and SQIVND (reference sequence). The CDR3 is 16 residues long. The V and J ends lost 3 bases and 4 bases respectively, with 19 bases between them. The DNA of the CDR3 is TGTGCCAGTAGTATTCAAGTAACGATTCGGGTTTACGAGCAGTACTTC. Translated: CASSIQVTIRVYEQYF.

This clonotype was recorded many times. The chain employs TRBV5-1 and TRBJ2-1; D ambiguous. The CDR3 runs 15 residues. The germline CDR1 and CDR2 sequences are SGHRS and YFSETQ. V was pared by 5 bases and J by 0 bases, with 12 bases between. The CDR3 sequence is CASRAWGSSYNEQFF. DNA for the CDR3: TGCGCCAGCAGGGCGTGGGGTAGCTCCTACAATGAGCAGTTCTTC.

The chain has TRBV7-3 and TRBJ1-2, with 8 bases lining up with TRBD1. From germline, CDR1 is SGHTA and CDR2 FQGTGA. CDR3 length: 13 amino acids. The junction had 6 bases not matched to a gene; V was cut back by 5 bases and J by 7 bases. The CDR3 sequence is CASSPDRAAGYTF. The CDR3, as DNA: TGTGCCAGCAGCCCGGACAGGGCGGCTGGCTACACCTTC.

The chain uses TRBV3-1 and TRBJ2-1, with 7 nucleotides matching TRBD1. The CDR3 extends over 17 amino acids. The V and J ends lost 4 bases and 7 bases, in that order; junction bases with no gene match: 16. The germline CDR1 and CDR2 sequences are LGHDT and YNNKEL (reference sequence). CDR3 residues: CASSPPRQGPLLNEQFF. Here the CDR3 DNA reads TGTGCCAGCAGCCCCCCCCGACAGGGCCCCTTGCTGAATGAGCAGTTCTTC.

This clonotype was detected many times. V is TRBV12-3 or TRBV12-4 and J is TRBJ2-6; D is tentatively TRBD1 or TRBD2 (5 bases each). Trimming removed 5 bases at V and 0 bases at J, with 14 bases between. CDR3 length: 17 amino acids. The chain's CDR3 is CASSPRDGFSGANVLTF. The CDR3 nucleotides read TGTGCCAGCAGTCCCCGGGACGGATTCTCTGGGGCCAACGTCCTGACTTTC.

In the case of this clonotype: A read error may produce the germline difference seen at one junction end. The chain has TRBV7-9 and TRBJ2-5; possibly TRBD1 for D (5 bases). Germline lookup yields CDR1 SEHNR and CDR2 FQNEAQ (reference sequence). The CDR3 covers 14 residues. The CDR3 bases are TGTACCAGCAGCTACCGACAGCCCCAAGAGACCCAGTACTTC. As protein: CTSSYRQPQETQYF.

At least ten counts were recorded for this clonotype. The V call is TRBV12-3 or TRBV12-4, the J call TRBJ2-2; D not resolved. V shed 1 base and J shed 2 bases, with 8 bases lying between them. The CDR3 runs to 15 residues. The CDR3 region is CASSLGGVNTGELFF. The CDR3 nucleotides read TGTGCCAGCAGTTTAGGTGGCGTAAACACCGGGGAGCTGTTTTTT.

This clonotype was observed many times. This chain connects TRBV6-1 to TRBJ2-3; the D gene is possibly TRBD2 (5 bases). The V gene's germline CDR1 is MNHNS and CDR2 SASEGT. This CDR3 spans 16 amino acids. Trimming left V 2 bases short and J 5 bases short, with 17 bases between. The CDR3 DNA is TGTGCCAGCAGTGAATTTGGAAGAGCGGACGGAGATACGCAGTATTTT. This encodes CASSEFGRADGDTQYF.